Below are 27 T cell receptor beta chains sequenced from a single sample in a study of blood T cells in healthy people across ages. A second PCR of roughly 6 to 12 cycles used a sample-barcoded 5' primer and a J-beta primer mix. TCRdb fed the 5' RACE reads into MiXCR, producing one record per CDR3 protein. The sample lists around 750,000 distinct CDR3 sequences, about 53% occurring once. The sequenced sample consisted of blood. These receptors were collected from an elderly man in good health.

V gene TRBV24-1 combines with J gene TRBJ2-2; 8 nucleotides match TRBD1. The CDR3 runs to 16 residues. V trimming: 4 bases; J trimming: 7 bases; junction bases outside the gene matches: 10. Germline-derived CDR1 and CDR2 are KGHDR and SFDVKD. CDR3: CATSDPAGQVVGELFF. Written as DNA, the CDR3 is TGTGCCACCAGTGACCCCGCGGGACAGGTGGTCGGGGAGCTGTTTTTT.

Details on this clonotype: At one of its ends the junction is not consistent with the germline gene, which may arise from a read error. The rearrangement links TRBV20-1 to TRBJ2-5; possibly TRBD2 for D (5 bases). The CDR3 contains 12 residues. Germline assignment: CDR1 DFQATT and CDR2 SNEGSKA (reference sequence). CDR3 loop: CSSRGNQETKYF. In DNA, the CDR3 is TGCAGTTCGAGAGGGAACCAAGAGACCAAGTACTTC.

With regard to this clonotype: A much larger clone lies a single base off, so this may be a read error. This sequence joins TRBV2 and TRBJ2-3; TRBD2 matches 10 bases. Germline V gives CDR1 SNHLY, CDR2 FYNNEI. This CDR3 contains 17 residues. CDR3 nucleotide sequence: TGTGCCAGCAGTCCGGGCAGCGGGAGGGGCGGCACAGATAAGCAGTATTTT. This codes for CASSPGSGRGGTDKQYF. Full variable domain (missing parts from reference TRBV2 and TRBJ2-3): EPEVTQTPSHQVTQMGQEVILRCVPISNHLYFYWYRQILGQKVEFLVSFYNNEISEKSEIFDDQFSVERPDGSNFTLKIRSTKLEDSAMYFCASSPGSGRGGTDKQYFGPGTRLTVL.

This clonotype occurred a few times. The chain joins TRBV7-2 to TRBJ2-4; 9 bases fit TRBD1. Per germline, CDR1 SGHTA and CDR2 FQGNSA. The length of the CDR3 is 17 residues. The junction had 16 bases not matched to a gene; V was cut back by 5 bases and J by 8 bases. As DNA, the CDR3 is TGTGCCAGCAGCGCGCGCGGGACAGGGAAGGGGGTGGACATTCAGTACTTC. Its translation: CASSARGTGKGVDIQYF.

The chain links TRBV12-3 or TRBV12-4 to TRBJ1-1, with TRBD1 matching over 7 bases. With V trimmed by 5 bases and J by 1 base, 10 bases remained unmatched. The CDR3 sequence is 16 residues long. CDR3 loop: CASSQGGRVGNTEAFF. The CDR3 DNA sequence: TGTGCCAGCAGTCAGGGGGGCAGGGTTGGGAACACTGAAGCTTTCTTT.

V is TRBV12-3 or TRBV12-4 and J is TRBJ1-2; D is undetermined. V was shortened by 6 bases and J by 0 bases, with 17 bases between the two germline ends. The CDR3 is 16 amino acids. The CDR3, as DNA: TGTGCCAGCAGCCCCCGGACGTCTACCTCTAACTATGGCTACACCTTC. It codes for CASSPRTSTSNYGYTF.

On this clonotype: Relative to the germline gene, one junction end is altered; a read error may explain this. The rearrangement joins TRBV11-2 to TRBJ1-2, with a possible D match to TRBD1 (5 bases). The germline V gene has CDR1 SGHAT and CDR2 FQNNGV. This CDR3 has 16 amino acids. The CDR3 DNA reads as TGTGCCAGCAGCGTAGATCCGGGACGGGGGGGATATGGCTACACCTTC. Its translation: CASSVDPGRGGYGYTF.

This clonotype has more than one count but fewer than ten. The chain joins TRBV9 to TRBJ2-7; either TRBD1 or TRBD2 may fit D (6 bases each). Between the trimmed V and J ends, which lost 4 bases and 2 bases, there was a span of 22 bases. Germline V gives CDR1 SGDLS, CDR2 YYNGEE. The CDR3 spans 17 residues. CDR3: CASSPRGFGDTAYEQYF. The CDR3 coding sequence is TGTGCCAGCAGCCCCCGGGGGTTCGGGGACACTGCCTACGAGCAGTACTTC.

For this clonotype: One end of the junction fails to match germline, which may point to a read error. The chain uses TRBV7-2 and TRBJ2-3; 9 bases match TRBD2. CDR3 length equals 16 residues. Germline values: CDR1 SGHTA, CDR2 FQGNSA. Here the CDR3 DNA reads TGTGCCTGCAGCTTAGGCGGGAGGGTCGGATGGGATACGCAGTATTTT. This gives the protein CACSLGGRVGWDTQYF. The whole variable domain, filled in from reference TRBV7-2 and TRBJ2-3, reads GAGVSQSPSNKVTEKGKDVELRCDPISGHTALYWYRQSLGQGLEFLIYFQGNSAPDKSGLPSDRFSAERTGGSVSTLTIQRTQQEDSAVYLCACSLGGRVGWDTQYFGPGTRLTVL.

The CDR3, as DNA: TGTGCCAGCAGCCCTCGGGGGGGGCTGGGGGATGACTACACCTTC. Its protein product is CASSPRGGLGDDYTF. The chain uses TRBV7-9 and TRBJ1-2; D might be TRBD1 (6 bases). This CDR3 is built from 15 residues. The germline V gene encodes CDR1 SEHNR and CDR2 FQNEAQ (reference sequence). V shed 5 bases and J shed 10 bases, with 23 bases lying between them.

The sample holds a few counts of this clonotype. This rearrangement joins TRBV28 to TRBJ2-7; TRBD1 is a possible D gene (6 bases). Trimming took off 5 bases at V and 3 bases at J, with 11 bases between the two ends. The CDR3 has 13 amino acids. The germline V gene encodes CDR1 MDHEN and CDR2 SYDVKM. The CDR3 reads CASSIGTHYEQYF. Written as DNA, the CDR3 is TGTGCCAGCAGTATCGGGACACACTACGAGCAGTACTTC.

The chain combines TRBV6-1 with TRBJ1-2; D remains ambiguous. Deletions cut 2 bases from V and 2 bases from J, with 6 bases between. CDR1 is MNHNS and CDR2 is SASEGT in the germline V gene. CDR3 length equals 13 residues. CDR3: CASSERRNYGYTF. As DNA, the CDR3 is TGTGCCAGCAGTGAAAGACGAAACTATGGCTACACCTTC.

The rearrangement joins TRBV25-1 to TRBJ2-1; no definite D call. Germline V gene sequence: CDR1 MGHDK, CDR2 SYGVNS. The CDR3 has 12 amino acids. V lost 3 bases and J lost 13, with 13 bases in between. The CDR3 DNA reads TGTGCCAGCAGTGATCGGTCTTCAGAACAGTTCTTC. It translates to CASSDRSSEQFF.

This clonotype has a handful of counts. The chain combines TRBV29-1 with TRBJ2-1, with 11 bases aligning to TRBD1. V gave up 6 bases and J gave up 6 bases; unmatched junction bases: 7. Germline-derived CDR1 and CDR2 are SQVTM and ANQGSEA. The CDR3 is 14 amino acids. CDR3 amino acids: CSVHGGTGGNEQFF. The CDR3 coding sequence is TGCAGCGTCCACGGGGGGACAGGGGGCAATGAGCAGTTCTTC.

The rearrangement uses TRBV20-1 and TRBJ2-7, with D hard to call. The germline V gene has CDR1 DFQATT and CDR2 SNEGSKA (reference sequence). Trimming pared 1 base from V and 1 base from J, leaving 11 bases between. There are 14 residues in the CDR3. The chain's CDR3 is CSARVTSSSYEQYF. For the CDR3, the DNA is TGCAGTGCTAGAGTCACCTCTAGTTCCTACGAGCAGTACTTC.

This clonotype was seen only a few times. V usage is TRBV18 and J usage is TRBJ2-3; possible D gene TRBD2, 6 bases. The V and J ends lost 4 bases and 2 bases respectively, with 13 bases between them. Germline V lookup: CDR1 KGHSH, CDR2 LQKENI. The CDR3 sequence is 15 residues long. The chain's CDR3 is CASSLIAGYTDTQYF. In DNA form, the CDR3 reads TGTGCCAGCTCACTAATCGCGGGGTACACAGATACGCAGTATTTT.

Only a few counts were recorded for this clonotype. V gene TRBV9 combines with J gene TRBJ1-2, with D maybe TRBD1 (5 bases). Trimming removed 1 base at V and 8 bases at J, with 15 bases between. In germline, CDR1 is SGDLS, CDR2 YYNGEE. CDR3 size: 14 residues. The CDR3 reads CASSVRGGVNGYTF. For the CDR3, the DNA is TGTGCCAGCAGCGTACGTGGAGGGGTAAACGGCTACACCTTC.

J is TRBJ2-1 and V is TRBV3-1, with no clear D. This CDR3 has 11 residues. Germline values: CDR1 LGHDT, CDR2 YNNKEL (reference sequence). V was pared by 5 bases and J by 9 bases, with 8 bases between. CDR3 bases: TGTGCCAGCAGCAACATTCGTGAGCAGTTCTTC. This encodes CASSNIREQFF.

The chain combines TRBV29-1 with TRBJ1-5, with D unresolved. With 4 bases removed from V and 4 bases from J, the gap between germline ends came to 11 bases. The CDR3 covers 13 residues. Germline V gene lookup returns CDR1 SQVTM and CDR2 ANQGSEA. CDR3 bases: TGCAGCGTTGTTGACCGGCTTAATCAGCCCCAGCATTTT. Translation: CSVVDRLNQPQHF.

This clonotype showed up just a few times. The CDR3 bases are TGCAGCGTTGAAGCCCGACTCGGACAGGTATACACCTTC. Translated: CSVEARLGQVYTF. This sequence joins TRBV29-1 and TRBJ1-2; TRBD1 matches at 7 bases. The CDR3 is 13 amino acids. CDR1 is SQVTM and CDR2 is ANQGSEA in the germline V gene. The J segment lost 11 bases and the V segment lost 1 base, leaving 10 bases of the junction unmatched.

The chain links TRBV29-1 to TRBJ2-2; 12 bases are a match to TRBD2. Per the germline V gene, CDR1 is SQVTM and CDR2 is ANQGSEA. Trimming at V came to 5 bases and at J to 4 bases, leaving 8 bases not matched to a gene. The CDR3 extends over 16 amino acids. CDR3 sequence: CSVLSSGRALTGELFF. CDR3 sequence (DNA): TGCAGCGTTTTGTCTAGCGGGAGGGCCCTCACCGGGGAGCTGTTTTTT.

The chain uses TRBV12-3 or TRBV12-4 and TRBJ2-5, with D unresolved. The CDR3 extends over 14 amino acids. Trimming took 5 bases from V and 1 from J, leaving 11 bases between them. The CDR3 here is CASSRPPLQETQYF. CDR3 bases: TGTGCCAGCAGTCGACCACCACTCCAAGAGACCCAGTACTTC.

The chain joins TRBV29-1 to TRBJ1-2; tentative D call: TRBD1 (5 bases). Per the germline V gene, CDR1 is SQVTM and CDR2 is ANQGSEA. The CDR3 extends over 14 amino acids. V was shortened by 6 bases and J by 0 bases, with 14 bases between the two germline ends. Here the CDR3 reads CSVGGSSPNYGYTF. CDR3 in DNA: TGCAGCGTCGGGGGGTCCTCTCCTAACTATGGCTACACCTTC. The full variable domain, with the rest looked up from reference TRBV29-1 and TRBJ1-2, is SAVISQKPSRDICQRGTSLTIQCQVDSQVTMMFWYRQQPGQSLTLIATANQGSEATYESGFVIDKFPISRPNLTFSTLTVSNMSPEDSSIYLCSVGGSSPNYGYTFGSGTRLTVV.

The rearrangement uses TRBV3-1 and TRBJ1-1; D possibly corresponds to TRBD1 (6 bases). CDR1 LGHDT and CDR2 YNNKEL come from the germline V gene (reference sequence). V gave up 0 bases and J gave up 1 base, with 12 bases separating them. The CDR3 has 16 amino acids. CDR3 nucleotides: TGTGCCAGCAGCCAAGATAAAGGCAGGGGGAACACTGAAGCTTTCTTT. Amino acid sequence: CASSQDKGRGNTEAFF.

CDR3 region: CATSREVNQGRQETQYF. CDR3 nucleotide sequence: TGTGCCACCAGCAGAGAGGTGAATCAGGGTCGACAAGAGACCCAGTACTTC. The V gene is TRBV15, the J gene TRBJ2-5, with D possibly TRBD1 on 5 matching bases. CDR1 and CDR2 from the germline V gene are LNHNV and YYDKDF (reference sequence). Trimming shortened V by 0 bases and J by 2 bases, and 16 bases separated the two germline ends. The CDR3 sequence is 17 residues long.

The gene calls are TRBV18 and TRBJ1-4; D unresolved. CDR3 length: 15 amino acids. V lost 0 bases and J 8 bases, leaving 13 bases between the germline ends. Per germline, CDR1 KGHSH and CDR2 LQKENI. This chain's CDR3 is CASSPPGPANEKLFF. The DNA for the CDR3 is TGTGCCAGCTCACCACCCGGGCCCGCGAACGAAAAACTGTTTTTT.

This clonotype was observed a handful of times. The chain recombines TRBV10-3 with TRBJ2-4, with D hard to call. TRBJ2-7 matches the DNA end more closely, so the J call is doubtful. Germline V CDR1 and CDR2: ENHRY, SYGVKD. The CDR3 runs 12 residues. For the CDR3, the DNA is TGTGCCATCAGGGAGACCACCTACGAGCAGTACTTC. The encoded protein is CAIRETTYEQYF.